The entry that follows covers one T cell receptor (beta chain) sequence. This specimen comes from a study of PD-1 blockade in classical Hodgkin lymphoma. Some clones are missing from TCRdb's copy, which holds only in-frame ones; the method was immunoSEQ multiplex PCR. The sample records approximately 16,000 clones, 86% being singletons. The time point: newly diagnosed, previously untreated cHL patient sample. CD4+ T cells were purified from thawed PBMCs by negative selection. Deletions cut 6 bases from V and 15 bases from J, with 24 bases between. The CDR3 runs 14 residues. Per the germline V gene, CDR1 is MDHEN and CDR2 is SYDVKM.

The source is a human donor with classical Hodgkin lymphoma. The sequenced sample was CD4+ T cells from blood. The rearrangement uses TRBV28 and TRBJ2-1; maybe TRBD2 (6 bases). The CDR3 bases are TGTGCCAGCAGGCGGGACTCGAGACAAATGAGTTCGTTCTTC. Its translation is CASRRDSRQMSSFF.